What follows is one TCR beta chain and its context. In the original workflow: Amplification with reference gene primers provided the estimates of nucleated cell counts. Clones were read by immunoSEQ multiplex PCR, and TCRdb kept only the in-frame ones, dropping some. Clone size and V and J calls were adopted from that table, with D and trimming inferred from the DNA. The table includes about 49,000 clones, roughly 84% detected once. CDR3 length: 15 residues. Trimming cost V 2 bases and J 4 bases; bases outside gene matches: 5. Germline CDR1 reads MNHEY; CDR2 reads SVGAGI. The data derive from a study of blood T cell repertoires in COVID-19. Overall study context: Nucleic acid was either cDNA or gDNA, and it came from T cells, B-cell-depleted T cells, or PBMCs.

Sequenced: peripheral blood. The receptor was isolated from a man aged 50 to 59 with acute or convalescent COVID-19. J is TRBJ2-7 and V is TRBV6-5; 10 bases are shared with TRBD1. DNA of the CDR3: TGTGCCAGCAGTTACCGGGACAGGGGAGTATACGAGCAGTACTTC. Its protein product is CASSYRDRGVYEQYF.